These 26 T cell receptor beta chains share one sample of origin, sequenced in a study of blood T cell repertoires in COVID-19. Sequencing used immunoSEQ multiplex PCR; TCRdb keeps in-frame clones, though not all of them. The table shows 270,000 or so clones, with roughly 90% occurring only once. Sequencing was performed on peripheral blood. Receptors originate from a woman aged 25 to 39 with COVID-19, enrolled during active disease.

The chain combines TRBV6-5 with TRBJ2-1, with TRBD1 as a possible D gene (6 bases). V lost 5 bases to trimming and J lost 11 bases, with 10 bases between them. CDR3 length equals 11 residues. CDR1 and CDR2 (germline): MNHEY, SVGAGI. The CDR3 region has the DNA TGTGCCAGCAGTCTCAGGGGTAAGCAGTTCTTC. It is translated as CASSLRGKQFF.

This chain uses TRBV7-8 with TRBJ1-2, with D uncertain. V dropped 5 bases and J dropped 5 bases, with 12 bases sitting between them. Germline CDR1 reads SGHVS; CDR2 reads FQNEAQ. The CDR3 is 13 amino acids. CDR3 residues: CASSQRADYGYTF. The CDR3 bases are TGTGCCAGCAGCCAGAGGGCAGATTATGGCTACACCTTC.

The chain has TRBV6-1 and TRBJ1-5; TRBD1 matches at 7 bases. Germline-derived CDR1 and CDR2 are MNHNS and SASEGT. The CDR3 extends over 13 amino acids. The J segment lost 6 bases and the V segment lost 5 bases, leaving 4 bases of the junction unmatched. CDR3 region: CASSLEGAQPQHF. As DNA, the CDR3 is TGTGCCAGCAGTTTGGAGGGGGCTCAGCCCCAGCATTTT.

The rearrangement links TRBV4-2 to TRBJ2-5; weak D call: TRBD2 (6 bases). The V end lost 1 base, the J end lost 5 bases, and 8 bases lay between the germline ends. The V gene's germline CDR1 is LGHNA and CDR2 YNFKEQ. There are 13 residues in the CDR3. Written as DNA, the CDR3 is TGTGCCAGCAGCCAAGGGCGGGGCGAGACCCAGTACTTC. This encodes CASSQGRGETQYF.

This chain uses TRBV5-6 with TRBJ2-5, with 9 bases lining up with TRBD2. This CDR3 contains 16 residues. Germline V gives CDR1 SGHDT, CDR2 YYEEEE. J was trimmed by 4 bases and V by 0 bases; bases with no gene match: 7. The CDR3 is CASSLDGGGARETQYF. The DNA of the CDR3 is TGTGCCAGCAGCTTGGACGGCGGGGGGGCCCGAGAGACCCAGTACTTC.

This sequence joins TRBV6-2 or TRBV6-3 and TRBJ1-4, with D hard to call. The CDR3 has 14 residues. Germline CDR1 is MNHEY and CDR2 is SVGEGT. Trimming removed 6 bases from V and 0 bases from J, with 8 bases in between. CDR3 nucleotides: TGTGCCAGCAGCTCCGGGGCAACTAATGAAAAACTGTTTTTT. This translates into CASSSGATNEKLFF.

The rearrangement uses TRBV7-7 and TRBJ2-2; 10 nucleotides line up with TRBD1. V lost 4 bases, J lost 7 bases, and 3 bases stayed unmatched. Germline CDR1 reads SSHAT; CDR2 reads FNYEAQ (reference sequence). The CDR3 contains 14 residues. The CDR3 DNA sequence: TGTGCCAGCAGCTACGGACAGGGGGGCGGGGAGCTGTTTTTT. Its protein is CASSYGQGGGELFF.

The CDR3 spells CASSLDGSSYNEQFF. CDR3 in DNA: TGCGCCAGCAGCTTGGACGGGAGCTCCTACAATGAGCAGTTCTTC. The rearrangement uses TRBV5-1 and TRBJ2-1; possibly TRBD2 for D (6 bases). Germline V gene lookup returns CDR1 SGHRS and CDR2 YFSETQ. The CDR3 consists of 15 residues. Trimming removed 0 bases at V and 0 bases at J, with 7 bases between.

The chain combines TRBV19 with TRBJ2-5, with 9 bases aligning to TRBD1. From germline, CDR1 is LNHDA and CDR2 SQIVND (reference sequence). Trimming removed 4 bases from V and 4 bases from J; junction bases left unmatched: 4. This CDR3 contains 14 residues. The DNA of the CDR3 is TGTGCCAGTAGTACGACAGGGGGAAGAGAGACCCAGTACTTC. Amino acid sequence: CASSTTGGRETQYF.

The rearrangement joins TRBV15 to TRBJ2-2, with D possibly being TRBD1 (6 bases). CDR1 LNHNV and CDR2 YYDKDF come from the germline V gene (reference sequence). The germline V and J ends were trimmed by 6 bases and 4 bases, with 9 bases remaining between them. The CDR3 has 13 residues. The CDR3 bases are TGTGCCACCAGGGACAGACCCACCGGGGAGCTGTTTTTT. Residues: CATRDRPTGELFF.

The chain has TRBV12-3 or TRBV12-4 and TRBJ2-7, with 8 positions matching TRBD1. The CDR3 spans 13 residues. Trimming cost V 11 bases and J 1 base; bases outside gene matches: 7. In DNA form, the CDR3 reads TGTGCCTCCACCACAGGGGGATCCTACGAGCAGTACTTC. Its protein is CASTTGGSYEQYF.

The V gene is TRBV3-1 (or the pseudogene TRBV3-2), the J gene TRBJ1-1; the D is unclear. V lost 1 base to trimming and J lost 4 bases, with 10 bases between them. There are 14 residues in the CDR3. The germline V gene encodes CDR1 LGHDT and CDR2 YNNKEL (reference sequence). The CDR3 here is CASSQVGGSTEAFF. CDR3 DNA: TGTGCCAGCAGCCAAGTTGGCGGCAGCACTGAAGCTTTCTTT.

The chain employs TRBV4-1 and TRBJ1-5, with D tentatively TRBD1 (6 bases). The CDR3 consists of 15 residues. The germline gives CDR1 MGHRA, CDR2 YSYEKL. V lost 1 base to trimming and J lost 4 bases, with 11 bases between them. CDR3 in DNA: TGCGCCAGCAGCCAAGTTGTAACAGGGAATCAGCCCCAGCATTTT. Protein sequence: CASSQVVTGNQPQHF.

This clone showed up just once. The chain uses TRBV27 and TRBJ2-2; D remains ambiguous. CDR1 is MNHEY and CDR2 is SMNVEV in the germline V gene (reference sequence). Trimming removed 3 bases at V and 1 base at J, with 9 bases between. CDR3 length: 15 residues. The chain's CDR3 is CASSFSRLNTGELFF. The CDR3 DNA follows: TGTGCCAGCAGTTTTAGCCGCCTGAACACCGGGGAGCTGTTTTTT.

The chain is built from TRBV14 and TRBJ1-1; 7 bases map to TRBD1. Trimming at V came to 2 bases and at J to 2 bases, leaving 2 bases not matched to a gene. Germline V lookup: CDR1 SGHDN, CDR2 FVKESK. The CDR3 runs 14 residues. The CDR3 nucleotides read TGTGCCAGCAGCCAACTAGGGGGCAACACTGAAGCTTTCTTT. It specifies CASSQLGGNTEAFF. The variable domain in full, completed from reference TRBV14 and TRBJ1-1, reads EAGVTQFPSHSVIEKGQTVTLRCDPISGHDNLYWYRRVMGKEIKFLLHFVKESKQDESGMPNNRFLAERTGGTYSTLKVQPAELEDSGVYFCASSQLGGNTEAFFGQGTRLTVV.

This clone is a singleton in its sample. V and J are TRBV4-1 and TRBJ1-2; 7 positions agree with TRBD1. The J segment lost 4 bases and the V segment lost 1 base, leaving 6 bases of the junction unmatched. Per the germline V gene, CDR1 is MGHRA and CDR2 is YSYEKL. The CDR3 loop spans 15 amino acids. The CDR3 here is CASSQGSDRVYGYTF. The CDR3 DNA sequence: TGCGCCAGCAGCCAAGGATCAGACAGGGTCTATGGCTACACCTTC.

The chain couples TRBV19 to TRBJ1-1; D is unclear. Germline loops: CDR1 LNHDA, CDR2 SQIVND (reference sequence). The CDR3 contains 14 residues. V gave up 5 bases and J gave up 3 bases, with 13 bases separating them. CDR3 sequence: CASSPGMPDTEAFF. The CDR3 nucleotides read TGTGCCAGTAGTCCGGGGATGCCGGACACTGAAGCTTTCTTT.

The rearrangement joins TRBV19 to TRBJ2-1; the match to TRBD1 covers 7 bases. The CDR3 loop spans 17 amino acids. Germline V gene data show CDR1 as LNHDA and CDR2 as SQIVND (reference sequence). J gave up 0 bases and V 3 bases, and 8 bases lay outside the gene matches. CDR3 DNA: TGTGCCAGTAGTATGTCAGGGGGTCTCAGCTCCTACAATGAGCAGTTCTTC. Amino acid sequence: CASSMSGGLSSYNEQFF.

J is TRBJ2-1 and V is TRBV10-1; 10 bases are shared with TRBD1. The CDR3 runs 16 residues. From germline, CDR1 is WNHNN and CDR2 SYGVQD (reference sequence). Losses at the gene ends were 8 bases for V and 0 bases for J; bases not matched to a gene: 7. CDR3 sequence: CASDRGLTRSYNEQFF. CDR3 in DNA: TGCGCCAGCGACAGGGGGCTCACCCGCTCCTACAATGAGCAGTTCTTC.

This clone has only a few counts. The rearrangement uses TRBV3-1 (or the pseudogene TRBV3-2) and TRBJ1-2, with a possible D match to TRBD1 (6 bases). V gave up 4 bases and J gave up 6 bases, with 12 bases separating them. CDR3 length equals 13 residues. Germline V gene data show CDR1 as LGHDT and CDR2 as YNNKEL (reference sequence). The CDR3 is CASSPLGANGYTF. In DNA, the CDR3 is TGTGCCAGCAGCCCTCTGGGGGCAAATGGCTACACCTTC.

The genes are TRBV7-9 and TRBJ2-1; 9 nucleotides align to TRBD2. Germline values: CDR1 SEHNR, CDR2 FQNEAQ (reference sequence). The CDR3 runs to 15 residues. The J segment lost 9 bases and the V segment lost 5 bases, leaving 11 bases of the junction unmatched. The CDR3 protein is CASSPPGLAISEQFF. The DNA for the CDR3 is TGTGCCAGCAGCCCCCCGGGACTAGCCATCAGTGAGCAGTTCTTC.

The CDR3 DNA sequence: TGTGCCAGCAGTCGCAGGGGGTCCCTCTATGGCTACACCTTC. Protein: CASSRRGSLYGYTF. The chain combines TRBV14 with TRBJ1-2; TRBD1 matches at 7 bases. With V trimmed by 6 bases and J by 4 bases, 8 bases remained unmatched. The CDR3 contains 14 residues. CDR1 is SGHDN, CDR2 FVKESK, per germline.

The rearrangement joins TRBV7-8 to TRBJ2-3; 10 positions match TRBD2. V was pared by 5 bases and J by 6 bases, with 5 bases of the junction left unmatched. The length of the CDR3 is 14 residues. Germline lookup yields CDR1 SGHVS and CDR2 FQNEAQ. CDR3 bases: TGTGCCAGCAGCCTCCTAGCGGGGGCGGATACGCAGTATTTT. It is translated as CASSLLAGADTQYF.

The J gene is TRBJ1-5, the V gene TRBV28; D is perhaps TRBD1 (5 bases). Germline CDR1 and CDR2: MDHEN and SYDVKM. This CDR3 has 15 amino acids. Trimming removed 6 bases from V and 6 bases from J, with 18 bases in between. As DNA, the CDR3 is TGTGCCAGCAGGGGCGGGACGCCGGCGAGTCAGCCCCAGCATTTT. This gives the protein CASRGGTPASQPQHF.

This clone was recorded a few times. The J gene is TRBJ2-2, the V gene TRBV23-1; D is perhaps TRBD1 (6 bases). TRBV23-1 is marked as an open reading frame, function uncertain. CDR3 length: 18 amino acids. V was trimmed by 4 bases and J by 5 bases, leaving 23 bases between them. CDR3 sequence (DNA): TGCGCCAGCAGTCGGAAGATCGGGACACGCGAGGGGACCGGGGAGCTGTTTTTT. This codes for CASSRKIGTREGTGELFF.

The chain recombines TRBV4-1 with TRBJ2-7; D unclear. Germline CDR1 reads MGHRA; CDR2 reads YSYEKL. The length of the CDR3 is 15 residues. V lost 0 bases to trimming and J lost 0 bases, with 9 bases between them. The CDR3: CASSQESANSYEQYF. CDR3 coding DNA: TGCGCCAGCAGCCAAGAAAGCGCCAACTCCTACGAGCAGTACTTC.